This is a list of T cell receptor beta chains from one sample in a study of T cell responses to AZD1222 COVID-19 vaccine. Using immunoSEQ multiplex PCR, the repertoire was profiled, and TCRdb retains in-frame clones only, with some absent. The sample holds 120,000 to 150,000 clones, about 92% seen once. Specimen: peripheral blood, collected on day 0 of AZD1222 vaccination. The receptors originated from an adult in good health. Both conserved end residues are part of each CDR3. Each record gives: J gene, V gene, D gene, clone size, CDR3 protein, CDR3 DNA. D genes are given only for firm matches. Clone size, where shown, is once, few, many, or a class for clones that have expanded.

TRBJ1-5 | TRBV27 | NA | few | CASRQGNQPQHF | TGTGCCAGCAGGCAGGGCAATCAGCCCCAGCATTTT
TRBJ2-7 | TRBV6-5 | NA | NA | CASSYSTVWSSYEQYF | TGTGCCAGCAGTTACTCGACCGTCTGGAGTAGTTACGAGCAGTACTTC
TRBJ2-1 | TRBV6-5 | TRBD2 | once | CASSTRTSGRGEQFF | TGTGCCAGCAGTACCCGGACTAGCGGGAGGGGCGAGCAGTTCTTC
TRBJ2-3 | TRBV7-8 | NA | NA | CASRPRGSDTQYF | TGTGCCAGCAGACCCAGGGGTTCAGATACGCAGTATTTT
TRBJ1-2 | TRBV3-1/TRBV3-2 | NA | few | CASSQDGVSYGGGYTF | TGTGCCAGCAGCCAAGATGGAGTTAGCTATGGGGGCGGCTACACCTTC
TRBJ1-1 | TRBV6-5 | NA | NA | CASSPNPGNTEAFF | TGTGCCAGCAGTCCAAATCCGGGAAACACTGAAGCTTTCTTT
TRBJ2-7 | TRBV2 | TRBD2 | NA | CASRLVGSGGNEQYF | TGTGCCAGCAGATTGGTGGGTAGCGGGGGAAACGAGCAGTACTTC
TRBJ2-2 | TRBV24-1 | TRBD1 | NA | CATSDQGDGTGELFF | TGTGCCACCAGTGACCAGGGGGATGGCACCGGGGAGCTGTTTTTT
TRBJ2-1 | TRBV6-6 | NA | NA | CASARSPEYNEQFF | TGTGCCAGCGCCCGGTCCCCAGAATACAATGAGCAGTTCTTC
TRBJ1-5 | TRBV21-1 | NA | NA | CASSGWGKGSNQPQHF | NA
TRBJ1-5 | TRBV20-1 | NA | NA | CSASGSEANQPQHF | TGCAGTGCTAGTGGGTCAGAAGCAAATCAGCCCCAGCATTTT
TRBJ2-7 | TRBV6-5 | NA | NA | CAIQAGSSYEQYF | TGTGCCATCCAGGCAGGGAGCTCCTACGAGCAGTACTTC
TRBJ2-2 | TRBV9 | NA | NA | CASSVAGGTGELFF | TGTGCCAGCAGCGTAGCAGGGGGGACCGGGGAGCTGTTTTTT
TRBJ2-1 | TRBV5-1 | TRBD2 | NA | CASSLASSGGPGEQFF | TGCGCCAGCAGCTTGGCCAGTTCGGGGGGGCCAGGTGAGCAGTTCTTC
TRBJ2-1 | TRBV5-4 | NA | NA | CASRIGGGAGNNEQFF | TGTGCCAGCCGCATCGGAGGGGGGGCGGGTAACAATGAGCAGTTCTTC
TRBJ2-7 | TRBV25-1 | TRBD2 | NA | CASSVGGVPDTLYEQYF | TGTGCCAGCAGCGTCGGGGGGGTTCCGGACACCCTCTACGAGCAGTACTTC
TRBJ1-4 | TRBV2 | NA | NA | CASGAEEKLFF | TGTGCCAGCGGGGCGGAGGAAAAACTGTTTTTT
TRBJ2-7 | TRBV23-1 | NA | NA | CASNRAVAGGEQYF | TGCGCCAGTAACAGGGCCGTGGCTGGAGGCGAGCAGTACTTC
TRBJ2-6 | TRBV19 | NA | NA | CASSPGRHSGANVLTF | TGTGCCAGTAGCCCCGGACGGCACTCTGGGGCCAACGTCCTGACTTTC
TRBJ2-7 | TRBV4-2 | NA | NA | CASSQDNRLRGAYEQYF | TGTGCCAGCAGCCAAGATAACAGGCTCCGTGGCGCCTACGAGCAGTACTTC
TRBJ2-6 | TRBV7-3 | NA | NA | CASSLEGQLTSGANVLTF | TGTGCCAGCAGCTTGGAGGGGCAGCTGACCTCTGGGGCCAACGTCCTGACTTTC
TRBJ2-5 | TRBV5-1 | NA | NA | CASSLSDTQETQYF | TGCGCCAGCAGCTTGTCGGACACCCAAGAGACCCAGTACTTC
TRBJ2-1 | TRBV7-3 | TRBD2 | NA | CASSLVVAGVSNEQFF | TGTGCCAGCAGCTTGGTGGTAGCGGGAGTATCAAATGAGCAGTTCTTC
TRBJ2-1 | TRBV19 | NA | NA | CASWEAGRNEQFF | TGTGCCAGTTGGGAGGCAGGTCGCAATGAGCAGTTCTTC
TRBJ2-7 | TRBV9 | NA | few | CASSVAQFSYEQYF | TGTGCCAGCAGCGTAGCACAGTTTTCCTACGAGCAGTACTTC
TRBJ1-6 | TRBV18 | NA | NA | CASSPPASSTNSPLHF | TGTGCCAGCTCACCGCCAGCCAGCAGTACTAATTCACCCCTCCACTTT
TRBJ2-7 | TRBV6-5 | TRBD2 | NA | CASSYGLAGEYEQYF | TGTGCCAGCAGCTACGGACTAGCGGGAGAATACGAGCAGTACTTC
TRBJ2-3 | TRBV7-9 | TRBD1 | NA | CASSPLTGASTDTQYF | TGTGCCAGCAGCCCCCTGACAGGGGCCAGCACAGATACGCAGTATTTT
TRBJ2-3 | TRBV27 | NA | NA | CASSFLGGAYTDTQYF | TGTGCCAGCAGTTTCCTGGGGGGCGCTTATACAGATACGCAGTATTTT
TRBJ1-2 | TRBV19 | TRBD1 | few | CASRMTLTGANYGYTF | TGTGCCAGTAGGATGACTTTGACAGGGGCTAACTATGGCTACACCTTC
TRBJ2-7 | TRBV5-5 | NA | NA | CASSWGGNEQYF | TGTGCCAGCAGCTGGGGGGGCAACGAGCAGTACTTC
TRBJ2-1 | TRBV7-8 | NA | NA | CASSPQGYNEQFF | TGTGCCAGCAGCCCCCAGGGTTACAATGAGCAGTTCTTC
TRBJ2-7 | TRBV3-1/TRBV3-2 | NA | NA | CASSQSGYEQYF | TGTGCCAGCAGCCAGAGTGGGTACGAGCAGTACTTC
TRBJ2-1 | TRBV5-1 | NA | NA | CASSLANEQFF | TGCGCCAGCAGCTTGGCTAATGAGCAGTTCTTC
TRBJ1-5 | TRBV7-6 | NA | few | CASSRRRGDSNQPQHF | TGTGCCAGCAGCCGCCGCAGGGGTGATAGCAATCAGCCCCAGCATTTT
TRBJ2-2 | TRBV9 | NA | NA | CASSVEGEGTGELFF | TGTGCCAGCAGCGTAGAGGGAGAGGGCACCGGGGAGCTGTTTTTT
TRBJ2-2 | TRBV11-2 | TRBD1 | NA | CASSFRTGAGTGELFF | TGTGCCAGCAGCTTTCGGACAGGAGCCGGCACCGGGGAGCTGTTTTTT
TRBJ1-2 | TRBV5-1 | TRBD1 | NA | CASSLAGTAYGYTF | TGCGCCAGCAGCTTGGCGGGGACAGCCTATGGCTACACCTTC
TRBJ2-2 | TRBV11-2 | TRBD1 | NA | CASSRGTGHTGELFF | TGTGCCAGCAGCCGCGGGACAGGTCACACCGGGGAGCTGTTTTTT